This T cell receptor beta chain was identified during a study of radiotherapy plus CTLA-4 blockade in lung cancer. Study results and caveats: After treatment with radiotherapy plus ipilimumab, TCR clones that came from the tumor expanded in blood. Early clone dynamics of blood T cells, plus interferon-beta, reportedly predicted response best.

Details on this clone: As yet, its antigen is unknown.

Germline-derived CDR1 and CDR2 are LNHDA and SQIVND (reference sequence). The CDR3 runs 15 residues. V lost 1 base to trimming and J lost 8 bases, with 14 bases between them. Some clones are missing from TCRdb's copy, which holds only in-frame ones; the method was immunoSEQ multiplex PCR. The table records fewer than 100,000 clones, more than 80% of them present only once. The sequencing used peripheral blood, collected from a patient treated with radiotherapy plus ipilimumab. The chain is built from TRBV19 and TRBJ1-4; no firm D call. The origin of this receptor is a human donor with non-small cell lung cancer who had stable disease on radiotherapy plus ipilimumab. The CDR3 loop reads CASSIAGRSSEKLFF. CDR3 sequence (DNA): TGTGCCAGTAGTATAGCCGGACGCTCCTCCGAAAAACTGTTTTTT.